These T cell receptor beta chains were read from a single sample in a study of T-cell reconstitution after alpha-beta-depleted transplantation in children. Each CDR3 protein gets one entry after TCRdb re-called the PCR reads with MiXCR. The sample shows about 980,000 distinct CDR3 sequences, about 29% of them seen only once. The sequencing here drew on PBMCs, mostly from graft donor cells, taken 360 days after TCRalphabeta/CD19-depleted stem cell transplant. The receptors originated from a boy under three years old who had a stem cell transplant for SCID, so the T cells may come from the graft donor. CDR3s include the opening cysteine and the closing phenylalanine or tryptophan. The D gene is left open where the match is weak. For some rows the clone size is stated as once, few or many, or as a class when expanded; others skip it.

size: -; length: 15; V: TRBV7-2; D: -; J: TRBJ2-3; CDR3: CASSHIYLSTDTQYF; DNA: TGTGCCAGCAGCCATATTTACCTCAGCACAGATACGCAGTATTTT
size: few; length: 18; V: TRBV20-1; D: TRBD1; J: TRBJ2-1; CDR3: CSARPTGQGVLSYNEQFF; DNA: TGCAGTGCTAGACCCACGGGACAGGGGGTCCTCTCCTACAATGAGCAGTTCTTC
size: -; length: 13; V: TRBV5-1; D: -; J: TRBJ1-2; CDR3: CASRTGINYGYTF; DNA: TGCGCCAGCAGGACCGGGATCAACTATGGCTACACCTTC
size: few; length: 14; V: TRBV7-6; D: -; J: TRBJ2-1; CDR3: CASSLARRVSEQFF; DNA: TGTGCCAGCAGCTTAGCCCGCAGGGTGAGTGAGCAGTTCTTC
size: few; length: 13; V: TRBV29-1; D: -; J: TRBJ2-7; CDR3: CSATRGTLYEQYF; DNA: TGCAGCGCTACAAGGGGAACCCTCTACGAGCAGTACTTC
size: -; length: 16; V: TRBV6-2/TRBV6-3; D: TRBD1; J: TRBJ2-4; CDR3: CASSYRGTGAKNIQYF; DNA: TGTGCCAGCAGTTATAGGGGGACAGGAGCCAAAAACATTCAGTACTTC
size: -; length: 15; V: TRBV28; D: -; J: TRBJ2-5; CDR3: CASSSTSTRGETQYF; DNA: TGTGCCAGCAGCTCGACATCCACCCGAGGGGAGACCCAGTACTTC
size: few; length: 12; V: TRBV4-1; D: -; J: TRBJ2-7; CDR3: CASSRNAYEQYF; DNA: TGCGCCAGCAGCCGGAACGCCTACGAGCAGTACTTC
size: -; length: 16; V: TRBV7-9; D: -; J: TRBJ2-7; CDR3: CASSFFQGTWNYEQYF; DNA: TGTGCCAGCAGCTTTTTCCAGGGAACCTGGAACTACGAGCAGTACTTC
size: -; length: 15; V: TRBV20-1; D: -; J: TRBJ1-1; CDR3: CSARGSRQANTEAFF; DNA: TGCAGTGCTAGAGGTTCCCGACAGGCGAACACTGAAGCTTTCTTT
size: -; length: 16; V: TRBV4-2; D: TRBD2; J: TRBJ2-5; CDR3: CASSPLLSSGEKTQYF; DNA: TGTGCCAGCAGCCCCCTATTGAGTAGCGGGGAAAAGACCCAGTACTTC
size: few; length: 15; V: TRBV7-6; D: TRBD1; J: TRBJ1-1; CDR3: CASSSWTGVNTEAFF; DNA: TGTGCCAGCAGCTCCTGGACAGGCGTGAACACTGAAGCTTTCTTT
size: few; length: 14; V: TRBV25-1; D: -; J: TRBJ2-2; CDR3: CASSDPPGTGELFF; DNA: TGTGCCAGCAGTGACCCTCCGGGGACCGGGGAGCTGTTTTTT
size: few; length: 16; V: TRBV4-2; D: -; J: TRBJ2-3; CDR3: CASSQDRSGGTDTQYF; DNA: TGTGCCAGCAGCCAAGATCGATCGGGAGGCACAGATACGCAGTATTTT
size: -; length: 14; V: TRBV5-8; D: -; J: TRBJ1-6; CDR3: CASSLLQNGSPLHF; DNA: TGTGCCAGCAGCTTGCTCCAGAACGGTTCACCCCTCCACTTT
size: -; length: 14; V: TRBV6-1; D: -; J: TRBJ1-2; CDR3: CASSARGQPYGYTF; DNA: TGTGCCAGCAGCGCCCGAGGACAGCCATATGGCTACACCTTC
size: -; length: 14; V: TRBV12-3/TRBV12-4; D: -; J: TRBJ2-1; CDR3: CASTLSGLYNEQFF; DNA: TGTGCCAGCACCCTTTCGGGACTTTACAATGAGCAGTTCTTC
size: -; length: 16; V: TRBV7-9; D: TRBD1; J: TRBJ1-1; CDR3: CASSTSGGQANTEAFF; DNA: TGTGCCAGCAGCACGAGTGGGGGACAGGCGAACACTGAAGCTTTCTTT
size: -; length: 15; V: TRBV5-4; D: TRBD2; J: TRBJ2-1; CDR3: CASSTSSGGRDEQFF; DNA: TGTGCCAGCAGTACGTCTAGCGGGGGGAGGGATGAGCAGTTCTTC
size: -; length: 16; V: TRBV5-5; D: -; J: TRBJ1-5; CDR3: CASSSFSQGRRGPQHF; DNA: TGTGCCAGCAGCTCCTTCTCACAGGGAAGAAGGGGGCCCCAGCATTTT
size: -; length: 14; V: TRBV5-1; D: -; J: TRBJ2-5; CDR3: CASSPGPVGETQYF; DNA: TGCGCCAGCAGCCCCGGACCTGTGGGTGAGACCCAGTACTTC
size: -; length: 11; V: TRBV12-3/TRBV12-4; D: -; J: TRBJ1-1; CDR3: CASSSRQEAFF; DNA: TGTGCCAGCAGTTCCCGACAGGAAGCTTTCTTT
size: -; length: 15; V: TRBV12-3/TRBV12-4; D: -; J: TRBJ1-5; CDR3: CASSNAGRINQPQHF; DNA: TGTGCCAGCAGTAACGCGGGCAGGATCAATCAGCCCCAGCATTTT
size: -; length: 15; V: TRBV3-1; D: TRBD1; J: TRBJ1-5; CDR3: CASSQGRQGAKPQHF; DNA: TGTGCCAGCAGCCAAGGGAGACAGGGGGCGAAGCCCCAGCATTTT
size: -; length: 12; V: TRBV20-1; D: -; J: TRBJ2-5; CDR3: CSAPQGWETQYF; DNA: TGCAGTGCCCCTCAGGGATGGGAGACCCAGTACTTC
size: few; length: 14; V: TRBV5-1; D: TRBD1; J: TRBJ1-1; CDR3: CASSPKTGHTEAFF; DNA: TGCGCCAGCAGCCCGAAGACAGGGCATACTGAAGCTTTCTTT
size: few; length: 14; V: TRBV13; D: -; J: TRBJ2-1; CDR3: CASSFDRVSAEQFF; DNA: TGTGCCAGCAGCTTTGACCGGGTGAGTGCTGAGCAGTTCTTC
size: -; length: 17; V: TRBV29-1; D: -; J: TRBJ2-1; CDR3: CSVDRQGPTPINNEQFF; DNA: TGCAGCGTCGATCGCCAGGGTCCCACCCCGATAAACAATGAGCAGTTCTTC
size: -; length: 19; V: TRBV11-2; D: -; J: TRBJ1-1; CDR3: CASSLTAGPLHPKSAEAFF; DNA: TGTGCCAGCAGCCTTACTGCAGGGCCCCTCCACCCAAAAAGCGCTGAAGCTTTCTTT
size: few; length: 16; V: TRBV6-2/TRBV6-3; D: TRBD2; J: TRBJ2-5; CDR3: CASRKGLAGKQETQYF; DNA: TGTGCCAGCAGAAAGGGACTAGCGGGGAAACAAGAGACCCAGTACTTC
size: -; length: 16; V: TRBV15; D: TRBD1; J: TRBJ2-5; CDR3: CATSRSITQGGETQYF; DNA: TGTGCCACCAGCAGATCCATTACACAGGGGGGAGAGACCCAGTACTTC
size: -; length: 15; V: TRBV5-1; D: TRBD2; J: TRBJ2-1; CDR3: CASSPTSGTNNEQFF; DNA: TGCGCCAGCAGCCCTACTAGCGGGACAAACAATGAGCAGTTCTTC
size: -; length: 17; V: TRBV5-1; D: TRBD1; J: TRBJ1-4; CDR3: CASSWDYQGAPNEKLFF; DNA: TGCGCCAGCAGCTGGGACTATCAGGGGGCGCCTAATGAAAAACTGTTTTTT
size: -; length: 14; V: TRBV4-3; D: -; J: TRBJ1-5; CDR3: CASSHHPGRQPQHF; DNA: TGCGCCAGCAGCCACCATCCGGGCCGCCAGCCCCAGCATTTT
size: -; length: 14; V: TRBV7-2; D: TRBD2; J: TRBJ2-5; CDR3: CASSLWGLAETQYF; DNA: TGTGCCAGCAGCTTATGGGGACTAGCCGAGACCCAGTACTTC
size: few; length: 14; V: TRBV27; D: -; J: TRBJ2-3; CDR3: CASSLYGSGDTQYF; DNA: TGTGCCAGCAGTTTATACGGGAGTGGCGATACGCAGTATTTT
size: -; length: 14; V: TRBV12-3/TRBV12-4; D: TRBD1; J: TRBJ2-7; CDR3: CASSTEDRVYEQYF; DNA: TGTGCCAGCAGTACCGAGGACAGGGTGTACGAGCAGTACTTC
size: -; length: 14; V: TRBV6-5; D: -; J: TRBJ1-2; CDR3: CASSSGSSYYGYTF; DNA: TGTGCCAGCAGTTCGGGCAGCTCGTACTATGGCTACACCTTC
size: -; length: 13; V: TRBV5-1; D: TRBD1; J: TRBJ1-2; CDR3: CASSYGQGDGYTF; DNA: TGCGCCAGCAGTTATGGACAGGGGGATGGCTACACCTTC
size: -; length: 18; V: TRBV7-6; D: TRBD2; J: TRBJ2-3; CDR3: CASSLQGLAGASTDTQYF; DNA: TGTGCCAGCAGCTTACAGGGCCTAGCGGGGGCCAGCACAGATACGCAGTATTTT
size: -; length: 13; V: TRBV10-3; D: -; J: TRBJ2-1; CDR3: CAISERQGDEQFF; DNA: TGTGCCATCAGTGAGCGGCAGGGCGATGAGCAGTTCTTC
size: few; length: 15; V: TRBV12-3/TRBV12-4; D: -; J: TRBJ2-7; CDR3: CASTEGGRGTYEQYF; DNA: TGTGCCAGCACCGAGGGTGGTAGGGGAACGTACGAGCAGTACTTC
size: -; length: 16; V: TRBV28; D: TRBD1; J: TRBJ2-7; CDR3: CASSLSGTGKGYEQYF; DNA: TGTGCCAGCAGTTTATCCGGGACAGGGAAGGGCTACGAGCAGTACTTC
size: -; length: 16; V: TRBV27; D: -; J: TRBJ1-5; CDR3: CASSSSGGDSNQPQHF; DNA: TGTGCCAGCAGCTCGTCCGGGGGGGATAGCAATCAGCCCCAGCATTTT
size: few; length: 18; V: TRBV6-2/TRBV6-3; D: TRBD2; J: TRBJ2-1; CDR3: CASSYAKRAGGPYNEQFF; DNA: TGTGCCAGCAGTTACGCCAAACGAGCGGGGGGGCCTTACAATGAGCAGTTCTTC
size: few; length: 13; V: TRBV5-1; D: -; J: TRBJ2-7; CDR3: CASSFDTPYEQYF; DNA: TGCGCCAGCAGCTTCGACACACCCTACGAGCAGTACTTC
size: -; length: 18; V: TRBV4-1; D: TRBD1; J: TRBJ2-6; CDR3: CASSQQDRAFSGANVLTF; DNA: TGCGCCAGCAGCCAGCAGGACAGGGCGTTCTCTGGGGCCAACGTCCTGACTTTC
size: -; length: 15; V: TRBV2; D: -; J: TRBJ2-1; CDR3: CASSDPGFSYNEQFF; DNA: TGTGCCAGCAGTGACCCAGGGTTCTCCTACAATGAGCAGTTCTTC
size: -; length: 13; V: TRBV7-8; D: -; J: TRBJ2-4; CDR3: CASSLGLQNIQYF; DNA: TGTGCCAGCAGTTTGGGACTCCAAAACATTCAGTACTTC
size: -; length: 17; V: TRBV5-1; D: -; J: TRBJ2-5; CDR3: CASSQEKLLRPQETQYF; DNA: TGCGCCAGCAGTCAAGAGAAACTTCTTAGACCCCAAGAGACCCAGTACTTC